This T cell receptor (beta chain) was identified in a study of identical twins. The CDR3 sequence is 14 residues long. CDR1 is SGHDT, CDR2 YYEEEE, per germline. V was trimmed by 1 base and J by 5 bases, leaving 12 bases between them. Study-level findings and limits: Out-of-frame alpha sequences that twins shared showed excess low generation probability. Fewer insertions were carried by abundant cord blood beta clonotypes, but none was seen in memory repertoires. Because invariant MAIT and iNKT cells could be present, zero-insertion analyses could be partly confounded.

In its sample, this clonotype was seen a few times. What it recognizes is unknown. TCRdb itself ran the 5' RACE reads through MiXCR, one entry per CDR3 protein. The sample holds around 670,000 distinct CDR3 sequences, approximately 6.1% seen once. Input material: naive T cells sorted from blood. J is TRBJ2-5 and V is TRBV5-6; perhaps TRBD1 as D (5 bases). This TCR came from a man between 18 and 29 years old in good health. CDR3 in amino acids: CASSLIQGRETQYF. The DNA of the CDR3 is TGTGCCAGCAGCTTGATCCAGGGCCGGGAGACCCAGTACTTC.